These 24 T cell receptor beta chains were all obtained from the same sample, sequenced in a study of cytomegalovirus exposure and HLA in healthy donors. Primers: 60 Vbeta forward and 13 Jbeta reverse. Measured with immunoSEQ multiplex PCR; TCRdb has only the in-frame clones, and not every one. The sample contains about 160,000 clones, roughly 65% of which appear only once. The sample was PBMCs. The receptors here all came from a man aged 18 to 29 in good health and CMV-seropositive.

Written as DNA, the CDR3 is TGTGCCAGTAGGGACGGGCTTCGGGGAAAACTGTTTTTT. Protein sequence: CASRDGLRGKLFF. The V gene is TRBV19, the J gene TRBJ1-4; no reliable D call. V lost 6 bases and J 10 bases, leaving 15 bases between the germline ends. Germline loops: CDR1 LNHDA, CDR2 SQIVND (reference sequence). The CDR3 length is 13 residues.

The chain has TRBV5-1 and TRBJ1-1; D uncertain. Germline CDR1 SGHRS, CDR2 YFSETQ. The CDR3 loop spans 15 amino acids. V was trimmed by 3 bases and J by 2 bases, leaving 14 bases between them. The CDR3: CASSSDKIPNTEAFF. Here the CDR3 DNA reads TGCGCCAGCAGCTCCGACAAAATCCCTAACACTGAAGCTTTCTTT.

The rearrangement joins TRBV7-9 to TRBJ2-1, with TRBD1 matching 7 bases. This CDR3 spans 14 amino acids. J was trimmed by 3 bases and V by 4 bases; bases with no gene match: 3. CDR1 is SEHNR and CDR2 is FQNEAQ in the germline V gene (reference sequence). The DNA of the CDR3 is TGTGCCAGCAGCTCGGGACAGCTCTACAATGAGCAGTTCTTC. Its translation: CASSSGQLYNEQFF.

The chain carries TRBV5-4 and TRBJ2-2; a possible D gene is TRBD2 (6 bases). This CDR3 is 15 amino acids long. The V end lost 0 bases, the J end lost 7 bases, and 13 bases lay between the germline ends. Germline CDR1 reads SGHNT; CDR2 reads YYREEE (reference sequence). The DNA of the CDR3 is TGTGCCAGCAGCTTGGCGGGCAGGGAGGTCGGGGAGCTGTTTTTT. As protein: CASSLAGREVGELFF.

The rearrangement joins TRBV5-1 to TRBJ1-2; D call uncertain. This CDR3 contains 13 residues. Germline CDR1 is SGHRS and CDR2 is YFSETQ. Deletions cut 1 base from V and 8 bases from J, with 12 bases between. CDR3 sequence reads: CASSLRESVGYTF. CDR3 DNA: TGCGCCAGCAGCTTGAGAGAGTCCGTCGGCTACACCTTC. The full variable domain, its missing parts supplied by reference TRBV5-1 and TRBJ1-2, is KAGVTQTPRYLIKTRGQQVTLSCSPISGHRSVSWYQQTPGQGLQFLFEYFSETQRNKGNFPGRFSGRQFSNSRSEMNVSTLELGDSALYLCASSLRESVGYTFGSGTRLTVV.

This chain uses TRBV5-5 with TRBJ1-4; 9 bases are shared with TRBD1. The germline gives CDR1 SGHKS, CDR2 YYEKEE (reference sequence). V was clipped by 4 bases and J by 5 bases; unmatched bases: 6. CDR3 length equals 15 residues. CDR3 bases: TGTGCCAGCAGCGAAGGACAGGGGTTGAATGAAAAACTGTTTTTT. Protein product: CASSEGQGLNEKLFF.

This clone occurred a few times. Other DNA sequences in the same sample also yield this CDR3. CDR3 in DNA: TGCGCCAGCAGCCCCAGCGGGAGCTCCTACAATGAGCAGTTCTTC. This translates into CASSPSGSSYNEQFF. The chain uses TRBV5-1 and TRBJ2-1; TRBD2 matches at 8 bases. V was pared by 4 bases and J by 0 bases, with 3 bases of the junction left unmatched. Looked up from germline, CDR1 is SGHRS and CDR2 is YFSETQ. The CDR3 is 15 residues long.

In this sample, this clone turned up once. This chain uses TRBV6-5 with TRBJ1-2; 7 nucleotides line up with TRBD1. The V gene end was trimmed by 11 bases and the J gene end by 8 bases; junction bases not matched to a gene: 11. CDR1 and CDR2 (germline): MNHEY, SVGAGI. This CDR3 comprises 12 residues. The chain's CDR3 is CAASQGVGGYTF. CDR3 nucleotide sequence: TGTGCCGCCAGTCAGGGGGTAGGGGGCTACACCTTC.

This clone was detected once. DNA for the CDR3: TGCAGCGTTGAAGGTGGGACAGGGAGCACCGGGGAGCTGTTTTTT. This sequence encodes CSVEGGTGSTGELFF. The chain has TRBV29-1 and TRBJ2-2; 9 bases align to TRBD1. V lost 1 base and J lost 4; bases outside the gene matches: 4. The germline gives CDR1 SQVTM, CDR2 ANQGSEA. The CDR3 sequence is 15 residues long.

The CDR3 region is CASSLNSMNTEAFF. The CDR3 coding sequence is TGTGCCAGCAGTTTAAACAGCATGAACACTGAAGCTTTCTTT. J is TRBJ1-1 and V is TRBV28; D gene uncertain. This CDR3 contains 14 residues. Trimming pared 2 bases from V and 0 bases from J, leaving 7 bases between. Germline loops: CDR1 MDHEN, CDR2 SYDVKM. The full variable domain, in which reference TRBV28 and TRBJ1-1 provide the parts outside the CDR3, is DVKVTQSSRYLVKRTGEKVFLECVQDMDHENMFWYRQDPGLGLRLIYFSYDVKMKEKGDIPEGYSVSREKKERFSLILESASTNQTSMYLCASSLNSMNTEAFFGQGTRLTVV.

The rearrangement uses TRBV5-1 and TRBJ2-5; the D is unclear. V gave up 0 bases and J gave up 2 bases, with 11 bases separating them. Germline V CDR1 and CDR2: SGHRS, YFSETQ. CDR3 length equals 15 residues. DNA of the CDR3: TGCGCCAGCAGCTTGGAACCAGGTCCTCAAGAGACCCAGTACTTC. It specifies CASSLEPGPQETQYF.

The sample holds one count of this clone. The V gene is TRBV5-1, the J gene TRBJ1-5; possibly TRBD1 for D (5 bases). Germline-derived CDR1 and CDR2 are SGHRS and YFSETQ. The ends were cut back, 2 bases at V and 6 bases at J, with 15 bases in the middle. This CDR3 has 15 residues. The CDR3 DNA reads TGCGCCAGCAGCTTTGGAACGGGGGGAGCTCAGCCCCAGCATTTT. Its protein is CASSFGTGGAQPQHF.

This chain connects TRBV29-1 to TRBJ2-1; TRBD1 agrees at 9 bases. After removal of 6 bases from V and 8 bases from J, the junction contained 11 bases not matched to a gene. The CDR3 is 14 residues long. Germline V gene lookup returns CDR1 SQVTM and CDR2 ANQGSEA. CDR3 bases: TGCAGCGTCAAACAGGGACAGGGAACGGATGAGCAGTTCTTC. Translated, it gives CSVKQGQGTDEQFF.

V gene TRBV5-4 combines with J gene TRBJ2-2; 10 bases line up with TRBD1. Germline V lookup: CDR1 SGHNT, CDR2 YYREEE (reference sequence). The length of the CDR3 is 17 residues. The J segment lost 0 bases and the V segment lost 1 base, leaving 3 bases of the junction unmatched. CDR3 amino acids: CASSLTGQGANTGELFF. The CDR3 bases are TGTGCCAGCAGCTTGACCGGACAGGGGGCGAACACCGGGGAGCTGTTTTTT.

V gene TRBV4-2 combines with J gene TRBJ1-1, with no clear D. Germline V gene sequence: CDR1 LGHNA, CDR2 YNFKEQ. This CDR3 is built from 14 residues. Trimming pared 0 bases from V and 6 bases from J, leaving 11 bases between. In DNA form, the CDR3 reads TGTGCCAGCAGCCAAGATCCGGGGAGCCCTGAAGCTTTCTTT. This translates into CASSQDPGSPEAFF.

The chain combines TRBV6-4 with TRBJ2-3; 8 bases map to TRBD1. CDR3 length: 14 amino acids. Germline trimming cut 4 bases from V and 4 bases from J; bases unmatched to any gene: 4. Germline assignment: CDR1 MRHNA and CDR2 SNTAGT. CDR3 coding DNA: TGTGCCAGCAGTGCCGCAGGGGGCGCAGATACGCAGTATTTT. Encoded protein: CASSAAGGADTQYF.

The CDR3 nucleotides are TGTGCCAGCAGGACGGGACTGCGGGAAGAAAAACTGTTTTTT. Translating gives CASRTGLREEKLFF. The chain combines TRBV28 with TRBJ1-4; weak D call: TRBD1 (5 bases). Trimming left V 6 bases short and J 8 bases short, with 16 bases between. Germline-derived CDR1 and CDR2 are MDHEN and SYDVKM. The CDR3 runs 14 residues.

This clone was seen only a few times. This chain uses TRBV7-8 with TRBJ2-7; 8 bases align to TRBD2. Germline lookup yields CDR1 SGHVS and CDR2 FQNEAQ. V shed 1 base and J 0 bases; nucleotides not matched to a gene: 11. This CDR3 has 18 amino acids. CDR3 residues: CASSLEALSGVSSYEQYV. CDR3 nucleotides: TGTGCCAGCAGCTTAGAGGCCCTTAGCGGGGTTAGCTCCTACGAGCAGTACGTC.

This clone has just a few counts. V and J are TRBV7-2 and TRBJ2-3, with 16 bases fitting TRBD2. CDR1 and CDR2 (germline): SGHTA, FQGNSA. The CDR3 has 19 residues. V dropped 4 bases and J dropped 1; count of bases not matched to a gene: 8. CDR3 nucleotide sequence: TGTGCCAGCAGCTCCCCGGGACTAGCGGGGGGGTTTTGCACAGATACGCAGTATTTT. It is translated as CASSSPGLAGGFCTDTQYF.

This chain links TRBV5-4 with TRBJ2-1, with TRBD2 matching over 7 bases. Germline V gene sequence: CDR1 SGHNT, CDR2 YYREEE (reference sequence). The CDR3 consists of 12 residues. V shed 3 bases, J shed 10 bases, and the junction held 4 bases outside the gene matches. CDR3 nucleotides: TGTGCCAGCAGCTGGGACGGGGGGGAGCAGTTCTTC. It translates to CASSWDGGEQFF. Looking up the rest from reference TRBV5-4 and TRBJ2-1 gives the full variable domain: ETGVTQSPTHLIKTRGQQVTLRCSSQSGHNTVSWYQQALGQGPQFIFQYYREEENGRGNFPPRFSGLQFPNYSSELNVNALELDDSALYLCASSWDGGEQFFGPGTRLTVL.

The rearrangement links TRBV18 to TRBJ1-2; no clear D gene. The CDR3 sequence is 14 residues long. Germline values: CDR1 KGHSH, CDR2 LQKENI. Between the trimmed V and J ends, which lost 1 base and 4 bases, there was a span of 10 bases. CDR3 in DNA: TGTGCCAGCTCACCACGGGAGGCGTCCTATGGCTACACCTTC. Translated: CASSPREASYGYTF. The entire variable domain, with the rest obtained from reference TRBV18 and TRBJ1-2, is as follows: NAGVMQNPRHLVRRRGQEARLRCSPMKGHSHVYWYRQLPEEGLKFMVYLQKENIIDESGMPKERFSAEFPKEGPSILRIQQVVRGDSAAYFCASSPREASYGYTFGSGTRLTVV.

The genes are TRBV28 and TRBJ1-1, with a tentative D call TRBD1 (6 bases). The V end was cut by 6 bases, the J end by 1 base, with 9 bases between. CDR3 length equals 13 residues. Germline-derived CDR1 and CDR2 are MDHEN and SYDVKM. The CDR3 nucleotides are TGTGCCAGCAGGTCGACAGGGAACACTGAAGCTTTCTTT. This encodes CASRSTGNTEAFF.

The chain uses TRBV11-2 and TRBJ1-1; D gene uncertain. The V gene's germline CDR1 is SGHAT and CDR2 FQNNGV. The CDR3 runs 14 residues. The V gene lost 0 bases and the J gene lost 1 base, with 6 bases spanning the gap. The CDR3 protein is CASSLDLGNTEAFF. CDR3 in DNA: TGTGCCAGCAGCTTAGACCTCGGGAACACTGAAGCTTTCTTT.

The V and J genes are TRBV5-5 and TRBJ2-7; weak D call: TRBD2 (6 bases). CDR1 is SGHKS, CDR2 YYEKEE, per germline (reference sequence). This CDR3 region has 13 residues. V was trimmed by 1 base and J by 3 bases, leaving 8 bases between them. CDR3 loop: CASSLSSDYEQYV. The CDR3 DNA reads as TGTGCCAGCAGCTTGTCTAGCGACTACGAGCAGTACGTC.